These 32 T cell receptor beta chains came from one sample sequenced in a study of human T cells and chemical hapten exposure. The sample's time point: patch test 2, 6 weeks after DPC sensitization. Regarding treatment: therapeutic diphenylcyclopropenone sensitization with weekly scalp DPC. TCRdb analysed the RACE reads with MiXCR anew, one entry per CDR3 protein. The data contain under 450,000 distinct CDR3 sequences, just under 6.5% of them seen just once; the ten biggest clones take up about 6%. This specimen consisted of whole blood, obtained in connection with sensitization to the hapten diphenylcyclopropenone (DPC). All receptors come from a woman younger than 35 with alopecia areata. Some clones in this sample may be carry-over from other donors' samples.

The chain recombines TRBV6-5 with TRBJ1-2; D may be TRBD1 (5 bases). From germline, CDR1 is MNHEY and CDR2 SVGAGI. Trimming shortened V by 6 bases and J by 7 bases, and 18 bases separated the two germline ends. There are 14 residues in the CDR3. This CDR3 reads CASSDGVGALGYTF. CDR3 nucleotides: TGTGCCAGCAGCGACGGTGTTGGGGCCCTTGGCTACACCTTC.

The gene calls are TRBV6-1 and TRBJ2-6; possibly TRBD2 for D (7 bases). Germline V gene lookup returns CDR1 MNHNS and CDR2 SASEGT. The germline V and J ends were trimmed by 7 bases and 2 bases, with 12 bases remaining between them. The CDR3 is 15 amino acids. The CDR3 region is CASIGGVAGANVLTF. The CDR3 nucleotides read TGTGCCAGCATAGGGGGGGTAGCTGGGGCCAACGTCCTGACTTTC.

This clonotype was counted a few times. The CDR3 sequence is CASSPGGRATDTQYF. The CDR3 region has the DNA TGTGCCAGCAGCCCAGGGGGCAGGGCTACAGATACGCAGTATTTT. J is TRBJ2-3 and V is TRBV7-9, with 8 bases fitting TRBD1. V dropped 5 bases and J dropped 3; count of bases not matched to a gene: 7. Per germline, CDR1 SEHNR and CDR2 FQNEAQ (reference sequence). The CDR3 is made up of 15 amino acids.

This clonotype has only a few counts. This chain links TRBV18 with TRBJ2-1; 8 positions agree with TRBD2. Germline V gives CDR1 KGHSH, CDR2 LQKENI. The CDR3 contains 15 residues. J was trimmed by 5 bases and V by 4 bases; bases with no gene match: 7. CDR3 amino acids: CASSLRTSFDNEQFF. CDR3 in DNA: TGTGCCAGCTCACTTAGGACTAGCTTCGACAATGAGCAGTTCTTC.

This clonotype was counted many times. The CDR3 protein is CASSLAGTGRGYTF. The CDR3 DNA sequence: TGTGCCAGCAGTTTAGCTGGGACAGGGCGCGGCTACACCTTC. The J gene is TRBJ1-2, the V gene TRBV12-3 or TRBV12-4; 9 bases agree with TRBD1. The CDR3 is 14 amino acids. The V and J ends lost 0 bases and 8 bases, in that order; junction bases with no gene match: 4.

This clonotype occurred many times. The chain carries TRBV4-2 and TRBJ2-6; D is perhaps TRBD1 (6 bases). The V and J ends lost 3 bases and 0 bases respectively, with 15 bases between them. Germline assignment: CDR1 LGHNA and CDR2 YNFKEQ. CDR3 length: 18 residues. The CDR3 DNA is TGTGCCAGCAGCCAGGCCGGGACAACCGCCTCTGGGGCCAACGTCCTGACTTTC. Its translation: CASSQAGTTASGANVLTF.

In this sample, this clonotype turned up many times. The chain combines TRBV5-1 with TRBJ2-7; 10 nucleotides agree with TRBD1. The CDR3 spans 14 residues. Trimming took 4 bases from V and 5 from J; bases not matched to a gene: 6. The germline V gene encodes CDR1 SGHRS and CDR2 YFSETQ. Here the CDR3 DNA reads TGCGCCAGCAGCACGGGACAGGGGACCGACGAGCAGTACTTC. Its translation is CASSTGQGTDEQYF.

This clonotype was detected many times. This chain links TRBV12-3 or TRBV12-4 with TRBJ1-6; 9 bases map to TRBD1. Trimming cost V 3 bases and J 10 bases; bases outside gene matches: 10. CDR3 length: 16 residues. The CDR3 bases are TGTGCCAGCAGTTTTGACAGGGGGACGGCGCCCTCACCCCTCCACTTT. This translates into CASSFDRGTAPSPLHF.

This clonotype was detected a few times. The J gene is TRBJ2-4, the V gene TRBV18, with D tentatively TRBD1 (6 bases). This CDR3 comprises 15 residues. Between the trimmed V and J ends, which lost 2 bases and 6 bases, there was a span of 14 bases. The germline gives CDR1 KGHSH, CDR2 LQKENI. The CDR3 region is CASSPSPDSRNIQYF. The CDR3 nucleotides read TGTGCCAGCTCACCAAGCCCGGACAGTCGAAACATTCAGTACTTC.

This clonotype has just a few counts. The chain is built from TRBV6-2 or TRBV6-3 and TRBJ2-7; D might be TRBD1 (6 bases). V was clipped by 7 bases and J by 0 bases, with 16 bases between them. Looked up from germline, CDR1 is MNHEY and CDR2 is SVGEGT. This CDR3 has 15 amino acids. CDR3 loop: CASTLPSTGSYEQYF. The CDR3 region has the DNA TGTGCCAGCACCCTACCTTCGACAGGCTCCTACGAGCAGTACTTC.

The CDR3 region has the DNA TGTGCCAGCAGTGGATATGACTACGAGCAGTACTTC. This encodes CASSGYDYEQYF. The rearrangement uses TRBV2 and TRBJ2-7, with D unresolved. CDR1 and CDR2 from the germline V gene are SNHLY and FYNNEI. This CDR3 is built from 12 residues. The V end lost 4 bases, the J end lost 3 bases, and 7 bases lay between the germline ends.

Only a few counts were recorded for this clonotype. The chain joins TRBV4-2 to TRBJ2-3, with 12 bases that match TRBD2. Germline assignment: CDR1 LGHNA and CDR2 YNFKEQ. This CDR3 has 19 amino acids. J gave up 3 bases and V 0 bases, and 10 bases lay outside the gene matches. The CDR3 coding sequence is TGTGCCAGCAGCCAAGATCCCCCGACTAGCGGGGGCCTAACAGATACGCAGTATTTT. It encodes CASSQDPPTSGGLTDTQYF.

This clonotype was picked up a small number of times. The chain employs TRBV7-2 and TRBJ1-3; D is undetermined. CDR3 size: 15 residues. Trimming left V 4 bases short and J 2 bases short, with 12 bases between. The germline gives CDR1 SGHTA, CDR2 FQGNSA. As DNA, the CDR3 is TGTGCCAGCAGCTCCACAGCAGACCCTGGAAACACCATATATTTT. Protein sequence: CASSSTADPGNTIYF.

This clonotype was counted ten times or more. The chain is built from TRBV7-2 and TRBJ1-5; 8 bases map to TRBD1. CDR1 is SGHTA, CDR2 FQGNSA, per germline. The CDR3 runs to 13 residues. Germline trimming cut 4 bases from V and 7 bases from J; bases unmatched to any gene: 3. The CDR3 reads CASSSGQGQPQHF. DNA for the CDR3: TGTGCCAGCAGCTCCGGACAGGGACAGCCCCAGCATTTT. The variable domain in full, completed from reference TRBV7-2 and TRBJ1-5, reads GAGVSQSPSNKVTEKGKDVELRCDPISGHTALYWYRQSLGQGLEFLIYFQGNSAPDKSGLPSDRFSAERTGGSVSTLTIQRTQQEDSAVYLCASSSGQGQPQHFGDGTRLSIL.

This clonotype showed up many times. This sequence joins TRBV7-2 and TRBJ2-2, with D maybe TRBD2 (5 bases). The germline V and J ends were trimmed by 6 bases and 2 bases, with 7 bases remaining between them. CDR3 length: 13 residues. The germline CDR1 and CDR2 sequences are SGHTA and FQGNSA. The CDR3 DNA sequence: TGTGCCAGCAGTGGACTCAACACCGGGGAGCTGTTTTTT. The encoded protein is CASSGLNTGELFF.

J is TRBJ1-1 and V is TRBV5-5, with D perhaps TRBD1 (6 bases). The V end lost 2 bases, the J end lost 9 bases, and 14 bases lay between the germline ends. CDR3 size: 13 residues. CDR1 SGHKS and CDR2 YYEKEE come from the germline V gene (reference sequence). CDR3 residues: CASSFGDKGKAFF. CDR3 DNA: TGTGCCAGCAGCTTTGGGGACAAGGGGAAAGCTTTCTTT.

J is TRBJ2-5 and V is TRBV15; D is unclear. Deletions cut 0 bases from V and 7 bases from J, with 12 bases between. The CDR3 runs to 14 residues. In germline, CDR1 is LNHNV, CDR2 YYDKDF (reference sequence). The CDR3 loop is CATSRDPDGGTQYF. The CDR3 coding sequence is TGTGCCACCAGCAGAGATCCCGACGGCGGGACCCAGTACTTC.

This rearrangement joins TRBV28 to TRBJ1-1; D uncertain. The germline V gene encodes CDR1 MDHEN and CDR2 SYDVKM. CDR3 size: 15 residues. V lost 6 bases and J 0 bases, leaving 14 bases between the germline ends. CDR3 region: CASRRNGILNTEAFF. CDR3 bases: TGTGCCAGCAGGCGAAACGGGATCCTGAACACTGAAGCTTTCTTT.

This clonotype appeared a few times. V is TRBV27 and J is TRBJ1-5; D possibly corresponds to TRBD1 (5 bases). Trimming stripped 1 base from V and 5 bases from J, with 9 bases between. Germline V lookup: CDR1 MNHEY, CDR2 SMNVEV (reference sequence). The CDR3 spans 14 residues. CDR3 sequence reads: CASSLLGPDQPQHF. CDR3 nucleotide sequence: TGTGCCAGCAGTTTATTGGGGCCCGATCAGCCCCAGCATTTT.

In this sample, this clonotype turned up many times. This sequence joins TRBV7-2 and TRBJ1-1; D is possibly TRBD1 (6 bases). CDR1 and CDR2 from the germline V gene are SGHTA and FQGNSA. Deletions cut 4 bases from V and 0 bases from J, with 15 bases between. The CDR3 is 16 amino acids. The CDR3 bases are TGTGCCAGCAGCTCAACGGGGGCGGCTATGAACACTGAAGCTTTCTTT. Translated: CASSSTGAAMNTEAFF.

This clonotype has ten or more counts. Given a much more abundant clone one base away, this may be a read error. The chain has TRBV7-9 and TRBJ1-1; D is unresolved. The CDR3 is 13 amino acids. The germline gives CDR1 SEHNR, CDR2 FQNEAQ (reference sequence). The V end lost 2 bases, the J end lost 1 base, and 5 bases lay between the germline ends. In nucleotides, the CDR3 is TGTGCCAGCAGCTTATACAGGAACACTGAAGCTTTCTTT. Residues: CASSLYRNTEAFF.

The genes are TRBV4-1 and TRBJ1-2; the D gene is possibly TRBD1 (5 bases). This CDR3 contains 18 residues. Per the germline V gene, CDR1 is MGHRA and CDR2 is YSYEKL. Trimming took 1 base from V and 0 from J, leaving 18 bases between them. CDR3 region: CASSQGRQGAPTNYGYTF. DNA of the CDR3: TGCGCCAGCAGCCAAGGGCGGCAGGGTGCGCCCACTAACTATGGCTACACCTTC.

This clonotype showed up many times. CDR3 in amino acids: CASSLTGTGNQPQHF. Here the CDR3 DNA reads TGTGCCAGCAGCCTAACCGGGACAGGGAATCAGCCCCAGCATTTT. The genes are TRBV6-6 and TRBJ1-5; 9 nucleotides line up with TRBD1. V was clipped by 6 bases and J by 4 bases; unmatched bases: 7. CDR3 size: 15 residues. Germline lookup yields CDR1 MNHNY and CDR2 SVGAGI (reference sequence).

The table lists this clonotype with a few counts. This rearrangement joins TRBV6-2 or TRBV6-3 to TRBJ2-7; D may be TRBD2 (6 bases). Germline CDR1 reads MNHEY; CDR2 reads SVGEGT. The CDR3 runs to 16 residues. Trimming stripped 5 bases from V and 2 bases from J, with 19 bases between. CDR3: CASSPPSGRGTYEQYF. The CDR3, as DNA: TGTGCCAGCAGTCCACCTTCAGGGCGGGGAACCTACGAGCAGTACTTC.

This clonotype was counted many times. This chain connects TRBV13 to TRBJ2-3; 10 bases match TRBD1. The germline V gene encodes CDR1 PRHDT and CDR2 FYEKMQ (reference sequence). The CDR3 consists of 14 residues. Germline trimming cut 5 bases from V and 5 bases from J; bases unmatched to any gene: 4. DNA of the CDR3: TGTGCCAGCAGCCCGGACAGGGGGGTAGATACGCAGTATTTT. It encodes CASSPDRGVDTQYF.

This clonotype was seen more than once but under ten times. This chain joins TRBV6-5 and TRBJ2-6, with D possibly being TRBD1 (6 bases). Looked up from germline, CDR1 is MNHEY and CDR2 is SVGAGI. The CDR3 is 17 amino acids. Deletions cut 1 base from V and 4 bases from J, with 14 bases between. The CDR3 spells CASSYYWTVWGANVLTF. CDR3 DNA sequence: TGTGCCAGCAGTTACTACTGGACAGTGTGGGGGGCCAACGTCCTGACTTTC.

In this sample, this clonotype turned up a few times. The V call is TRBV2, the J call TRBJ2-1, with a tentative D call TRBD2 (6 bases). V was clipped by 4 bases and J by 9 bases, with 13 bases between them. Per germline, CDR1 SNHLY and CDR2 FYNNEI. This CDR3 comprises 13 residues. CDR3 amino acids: CASSVEGSGEQFF. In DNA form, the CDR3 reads TGTGCCAGCAGTGTGGAGGGGTCGGGTGAGCAGTTCTTC.

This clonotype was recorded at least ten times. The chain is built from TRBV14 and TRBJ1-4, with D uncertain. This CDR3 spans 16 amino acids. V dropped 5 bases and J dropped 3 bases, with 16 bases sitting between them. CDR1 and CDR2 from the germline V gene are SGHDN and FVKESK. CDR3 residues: CASSALHPAANEKLFF. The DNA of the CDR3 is TGTGCCAGCAGCGCCTTACATCCTGCAGCTAATGAAAAACTGTTTTTT.

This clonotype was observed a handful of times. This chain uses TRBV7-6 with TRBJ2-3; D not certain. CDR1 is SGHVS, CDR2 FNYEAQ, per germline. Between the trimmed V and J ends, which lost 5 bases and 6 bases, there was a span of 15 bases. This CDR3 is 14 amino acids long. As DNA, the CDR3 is TGTGCCAGCAGCCCCCATCCCCTAAAGGATACGCAGTATTTT. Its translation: CASSPHPLKDTQYF.

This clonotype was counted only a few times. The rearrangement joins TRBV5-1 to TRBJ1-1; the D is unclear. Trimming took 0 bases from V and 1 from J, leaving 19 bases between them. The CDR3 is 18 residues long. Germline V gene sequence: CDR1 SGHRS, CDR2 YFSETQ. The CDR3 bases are TGCGCCAGCAGCTTGGGGACGGGGTACGTTACGAAGAACACTGAAGCTTTCTTT. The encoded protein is CASSLGTGYVTKNTEAFF. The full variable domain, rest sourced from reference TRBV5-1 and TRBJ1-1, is KAGVTQTPRYLIKTRGQQVTLSCSPISGHRSVSWYQQTPGQGLQFLFEYFSETQRNKGNFPGRFSGRQFSNSRSEMNVSTLELGDSALYLCASSLGTGYVTKNTEAFFGQGTRLTVV.

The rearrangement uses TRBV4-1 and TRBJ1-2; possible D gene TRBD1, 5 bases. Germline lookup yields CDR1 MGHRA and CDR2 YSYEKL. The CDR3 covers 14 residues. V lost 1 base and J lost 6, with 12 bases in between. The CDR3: CASSQASGRDGYTF. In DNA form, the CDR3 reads TGCGCCAGCAGCCAAGCCTCAGGGCGTGATGGCTACACCTTC.

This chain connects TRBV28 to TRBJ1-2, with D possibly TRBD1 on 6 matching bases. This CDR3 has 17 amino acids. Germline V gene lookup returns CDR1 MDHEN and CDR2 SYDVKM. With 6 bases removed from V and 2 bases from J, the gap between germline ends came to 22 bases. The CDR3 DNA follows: TGTGCCAGCAGCCCCTGGACAGCAGCAGCCTTAAACTATGGCTACACCTTC. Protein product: CASSPWTAAALNYGYTF.